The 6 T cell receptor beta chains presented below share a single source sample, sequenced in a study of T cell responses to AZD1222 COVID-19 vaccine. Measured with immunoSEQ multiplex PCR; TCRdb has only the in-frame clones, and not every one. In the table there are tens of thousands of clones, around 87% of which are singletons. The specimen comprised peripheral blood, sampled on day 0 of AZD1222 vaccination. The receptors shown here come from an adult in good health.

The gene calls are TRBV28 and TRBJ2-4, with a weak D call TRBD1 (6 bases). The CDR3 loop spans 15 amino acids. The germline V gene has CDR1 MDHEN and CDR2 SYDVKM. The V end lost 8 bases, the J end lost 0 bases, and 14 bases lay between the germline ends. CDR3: CASLGQRIAKNIQYF. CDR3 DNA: TGTGCCAGCTTGGGACAAAGGATAGCCAAAAACATTCAGTACTTC.

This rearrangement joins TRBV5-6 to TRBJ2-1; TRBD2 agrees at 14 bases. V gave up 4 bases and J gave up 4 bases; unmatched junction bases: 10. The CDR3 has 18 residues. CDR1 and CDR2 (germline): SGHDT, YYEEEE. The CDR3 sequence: CASSPLPGLAGDYNEQFF. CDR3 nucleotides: TGTGCCAGCAGCCCCCTACCGGGACTAGCGGGGGATTACAATGAGCAGTTCTTC.

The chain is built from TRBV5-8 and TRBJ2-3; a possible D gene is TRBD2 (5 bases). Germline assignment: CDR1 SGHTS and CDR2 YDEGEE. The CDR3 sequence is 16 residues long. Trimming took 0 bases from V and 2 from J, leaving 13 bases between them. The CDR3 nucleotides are TGTGCCAGCAGCTTGGCCGGCACGGGATCCACAGATACGCAGTATTTT. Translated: CASSLAGTGSTDTQYF.

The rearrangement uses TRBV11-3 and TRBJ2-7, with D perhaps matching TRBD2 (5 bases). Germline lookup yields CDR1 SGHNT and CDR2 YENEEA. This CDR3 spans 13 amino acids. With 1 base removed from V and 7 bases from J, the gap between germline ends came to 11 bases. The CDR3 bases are TGTGCCAGCAGCTTAGCCGACTCGGGGGAGCAGTACTTC. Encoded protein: CASSLADSGEQYF.

The DNA for the CDR3 is TGTGCCAGCAGTGATGACAGGAATCAGCCCCAGCATTTT. Translation gives CASSDDRNQPQHF. The chain has TRBV2 and TRBJ1-5, with TRBD1 as a possible D gene (6 bases). The germline gives CDR1 SNHLY, CDR2 FYNNEI. Trimming removed 3 bases at V and 4 bases at J, with 7 bases between. CDR3 length: 13 amino acids.

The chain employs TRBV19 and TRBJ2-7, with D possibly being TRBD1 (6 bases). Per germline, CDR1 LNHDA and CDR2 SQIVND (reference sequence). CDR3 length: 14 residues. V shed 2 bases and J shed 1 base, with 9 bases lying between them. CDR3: CASSIRQGSYEQYF. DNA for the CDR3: TGTGCCAGTAGTATACGGCAGGGGTCCTACGAGCAGTACTTC.